The text below deals with one TCR beta chain. From germline, CDR1 is SGHTA and CDR2 FQGTGA. V was clipped by 0 bases and J by 0 bases, with 9 bases between them. This CDR3 spans 16 amino acids. The authors' processing: Estimation of nucleated cell counts relied on the amplification of reference gene primers. Data came from immunoSEQ multiplex PCR; TCRdb stores just in-frame clones and leaves some out. V and J calls and clone size are copied from that table; D and trimming were computed from the DNA. The sample has around 79,000 clones, around 90% seen once. This specimen belongs to a study of blood T cell repertoires in COVID-19. Looking at the study overall: Sites across the United States, Italy and Spain contributed samples from acute and convalescent COVID-19. The cDNA or gDNA used as material had been derived from T cells, B-cell-depleted T cells, or PBMCs.

The sequence came from a human donor in a cohort sampled during active COVID-19. The source material was peripheral blood. The V gene is TRBV7-3, the J gene TRBJ2-1; D not resolved. Here the CDR3 DNA reads TGTGCCAGCAGCTTAACGGTGGAGAGCTCCTACAATGAGCAGTTCTTC. Translation: CASSLTVESSYNEQFF.